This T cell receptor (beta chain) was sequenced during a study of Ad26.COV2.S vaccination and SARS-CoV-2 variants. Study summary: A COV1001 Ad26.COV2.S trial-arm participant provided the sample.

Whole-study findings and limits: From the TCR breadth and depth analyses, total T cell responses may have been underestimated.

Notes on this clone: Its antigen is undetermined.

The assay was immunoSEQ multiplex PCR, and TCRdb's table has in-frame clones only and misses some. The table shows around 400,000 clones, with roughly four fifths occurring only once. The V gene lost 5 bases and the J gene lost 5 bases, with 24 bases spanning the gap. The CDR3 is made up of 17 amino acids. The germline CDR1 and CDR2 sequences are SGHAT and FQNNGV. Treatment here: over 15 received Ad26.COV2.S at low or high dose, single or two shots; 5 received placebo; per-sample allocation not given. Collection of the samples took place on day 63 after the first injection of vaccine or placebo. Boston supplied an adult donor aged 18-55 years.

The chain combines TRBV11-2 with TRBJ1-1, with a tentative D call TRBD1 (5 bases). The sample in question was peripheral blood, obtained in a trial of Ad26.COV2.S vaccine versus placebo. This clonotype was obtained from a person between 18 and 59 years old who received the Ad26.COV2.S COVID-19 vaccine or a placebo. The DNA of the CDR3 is TGTGCCAGCAGCCCCCTCCGGGGGTTCGGGGAACTAACTGAAGCTTTCTTT. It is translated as CASSPLRGFGELTEAFF. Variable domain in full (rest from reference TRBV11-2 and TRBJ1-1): EAGVAQSPRYKIIEKRQSVAFWCNPISGHATLYWYQQILGQGPKLLIQFQNNGVVDDSQLPKDRFSAERLKGVDSTLKIQPAKLEDSAVYLCASSPLRGFGELTEAFFGQGTRLTVV.